The clone carrying this TCR beta chain came up a few times. What it binds is unknown. TCRdb re-analysed the 5' RACE reads in MiXCR, keeping a single row per CDR3 protein. The table lists 500,000 to 600,000 distinct CDR3 sequences, approximately 18% of them singletons. This sample was included in a study of T-cell memory formation after mild COVID-19. Study-level findings and limits: Day 15 to 85 contracting clones showed balanced CD4/CD8; day 15 to 37 expanders favored CD4+.

Trimming cost V 6 bases and J 5 bases, with 22 bases left between them. This CDR3 has 16 residues. The V and J genes are TRBV12-3 or TRBV12-4 and TRBJ1-1; possibly TRBD1 for D (5 bases). The clonotype originates from an adult woman who had mild COVID-19 (a few samples of this study predate the infection). Cell type and time point are not known. Specimen: PBMCs or a T cell subset sorted from them (not recorded which). The DNA of the CDR3 is TGTGCCAGCAGCCGGGATTTTGGGGCGGGGACGACTGAAGCTTTCTTT. It is translated as CASSRDFGAGTTEAFF.